Here is one TCR beta chain with its context. The antigen is not known. This sample is part of a study of OX40 agonist ivuxolimab in advanced cancers. Background on the study: Patients were treated with ivuxolimab, an agonistic anti-OX40 (CD134) antibody. Prior therapy, whether anti-PD-1, anti-PD-L1 or anti-CTLA-4, was allowed, and roughly 41% had some.

Repertoires were generated with immunoSEQ multiplex PCR, while TCRdb's copy carries only in-frame clones and drops some. The table records 55,000 to 80,000 clones, 88% of them present only once. General observations from the study: CD4+ T cells averaged fewer expanded clones than CD8+ T cells.

Germline CDR1 reads MNHNY; CDR2 reads SVGAGI (reference sequence). This CDR3 has 14 amino acids. Trimming removed 0 bases at V and 11 bases at J, with 16 bases between. Here the sequenced sample was CD4+ or CD8+ T cells sorted from blood, taken in a trial of the OX40 agonist ivuxolimab. The sequence derives from an adult with an advanced solid tumor such as melanoma, head and neck, liver or kidney cancer. V is TRBV6-6 and J is TRBJ1-2; a weak D match, TRBD1 (6 bases). This CDR3 reads CASSYSNLRGHYTF. CDR3 DNA: TGTGCCAGCAGTTACTCGAACCTCAGGGGCCATTACACCTTC.